In its sample, the clone carrying this TCR beta chain was seen a few times. Antigen: not known. This sample was taken from a study of molecular identifiers for immune sequencing clone quantification. Study results and limitations: Approximately 1 million naive cells reportedly did not prevent detection of spiked Jurkat TCR RNA from one cell.

In preparing bulk TCR libraries, previously described methods and listed TCR primers were used. A single record per CDR3 protein comes from TCRdb applying MiXCR to the PCR reads. The table lists about 500,000 distinct CDR3 sequences, 25% of them singletons, with 0.7% to 0.9% in the top ten. The CDR3 loop spans 13 amino acids. Between the trimmed V and J ends, which lost 3 bases and 0 bases, there was a span of 8 bases. The germline V gene encodes CDR1 GTSNPN and CDR2 SVGIG (reference sequence). The V and J genes are TRBV30 and TRBJ2-5; D possibly corresponds to TRBD1 (6 bases). Sequenced: naive CD8+ T cells from blood, with Jurkat cell RNA spiked in. The subset: FACS-sorted CD8+CD4-CCR7+CD45RA+ naive T cells. The TCR was taken from a human donor in good health. Some libraries in this study had Jurkat cell RNA spiked in. CDR3 sequence (DNA): TGTGCCTGGAGAACAGGGCACCAAGAGACCCAGTACTTC. Translation: CAWRTGHQETQYF.